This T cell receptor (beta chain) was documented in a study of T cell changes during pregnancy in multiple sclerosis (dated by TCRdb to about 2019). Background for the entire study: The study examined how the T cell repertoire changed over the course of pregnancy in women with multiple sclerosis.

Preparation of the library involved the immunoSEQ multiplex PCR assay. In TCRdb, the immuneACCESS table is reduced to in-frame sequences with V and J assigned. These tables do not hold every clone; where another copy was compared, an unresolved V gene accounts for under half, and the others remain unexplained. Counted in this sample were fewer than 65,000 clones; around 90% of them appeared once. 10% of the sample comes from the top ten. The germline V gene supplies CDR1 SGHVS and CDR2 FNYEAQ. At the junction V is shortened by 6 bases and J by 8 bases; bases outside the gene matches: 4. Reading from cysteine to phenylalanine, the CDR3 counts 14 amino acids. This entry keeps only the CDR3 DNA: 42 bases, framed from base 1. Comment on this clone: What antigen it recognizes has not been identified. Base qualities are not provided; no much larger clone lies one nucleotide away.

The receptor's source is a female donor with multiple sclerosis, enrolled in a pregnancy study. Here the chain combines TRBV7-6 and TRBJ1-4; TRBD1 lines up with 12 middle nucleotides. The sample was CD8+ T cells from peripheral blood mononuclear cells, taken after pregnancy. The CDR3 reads CASRPGTGGEKLFF. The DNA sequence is TGTGCCAGCAGACCCGGGACAGGGGGCGAAAAACTGTTTTTT.